This T cell receptor (beta chain) stems from a study of blood T cell repertoires in COVID-19. Overall study context: Samples of COVID-19 (acute and convalescent) were obtained from the United States, Italy and Spain.

Seattle enrolled patients during active infection and tracked them longitudinally. Trimming took off 4 bases at V and 2 bases at J, with 17 bases between the two ends. The CDR3 extends over 16 amino acids. Germline-derived CDR1 and CDR2 are SGHVS and FQNEAQ. In the authors' workflow: It was from reference gene primer amplification that nucleated cell counts were estimated. Here immunoSEQ multiplex PCR was the method, and the copy in TCRdb shows in-frame clones only, minus some. V and J calls and clone size are copied from that table; D and trimming were computed from the DNA. The sample has 250,000 to 300,000 clones, 80% to 90% seen once; the top ten hold approximately 12%.

This receptor was identified in a woman aged 25 to 39 with COVID-19, enrolled during active disease. The chain joins TRBV7-8 to TRBJ1-1; D gene unclear. Sequenced sample: peripheral blood. CDR3 amino acids: CASSSFAGWKNTEAFF. CDR3 sequence (DNA): TGTGCCAGCAGCTCCTTCGCGGGGTGGAAAAACACTGAAGCTTTCTTT.